This TCR beta chain was documented in a study of CD8 T cells in Susac syndrome. Regarding the study as a whole: A relatively small number of individuals underwent TCR sequencing and HLA analysis.

Random hexamers were used to reverse transcribe an amount of roughly 0.5 to 1 ug RNA. Using its own MiXCR run on the immunoSEQ multiplex PCR reads, TCRdb lists one record per CDR3 protein. The sample has about 150,000 distinct CDR3 sequences; over 85% are singletons. CDR1 is LGHNA, CDR2 YNFKEQ, per germline. The V end lost 6 bases, the J end lost 2 bases, and 10 bases lay between the germline ends. This CDR3 has 14 residues. On this clonotype: The antigen is unknown.

The multiple sclerosis controls consisted of treatment-naive patients with relapsing-remitting disease, either stable or active. The genes are TRBV4-2 and TRBJ2-2; D is ambiguous. The sequence was obtained from a human donor with multiple sclerosis. What was sequenced was CD8+ T cells from PBMCs. The CDR3 bases are TGTGCCAGCAGACAAACAGCCAACACCGGGGAGCTGTTTTTT. It encodes CASRQTANTGELFF.